Presented here are 26 T cell receptor beta chains from one specimen sequenced in a study of T cell responses to AZD1222 COVID-19 vaccine. Repertoires were generated with immunoSEQ multiplex PCR, while TCRdb's copy carries only in-frame clones and drops some. The sample lists about 130,000 clones, around 87% occurring once. Sequenced here: peripheral blood, sampled on day 0 of AZD1222 vaccination. These receptors all come from an adult in good health.

The gene calls are TRBV5-1 and TRBJ2-1; 14 positions agree with TRBD2. This CDR3 has 18 amino acids. Germline trimming cut 4 bases from V and 2 bases from J; bases unmatched to any gene: 8. CDR1 is SGHRS and CDR2 is YFSETQ in the germline V gene. The CDR3 spells CASSPAGTSGGPYNEQFF. Here the CDR3 DNA reads TGCGCCAGCAGCCCCGCCGGGACTAGCGGGGGACCCTACAATGAGCAGTTCTTC.

The chain employs TRBV5-4 and TRBJ2-5; possible D gene TRBD1, 6 bases. The length of the CDR3 is 14 residues. CDR1 is SGHNT, CDR2 YYREEE, per germline (reference sequence). Trimming stripped 4 bases from V and 0 bases from J, with 10 bases between. The CDR3 nucleotides are TGTGCCAGCAGCAGGGGACAATACCAAGAGACCCAGTACTTC. The encoded protein is CASSRGQYQETQYF.

The gene calls are TRBV2 and TRBJ2-7; perhaps D is TRBD1 or TRBD2 (5 bases each). Trimming cost V 6 bases and J 0 bases, with 15 bases left between them. Germline V CDR1 and CDR2: SNHLY, FYNNEI. This CDR3 spans 15 amino acids. The CDR3 DNA is TGTGCCAGCAGCGCGCGAGGGGCTATCTCCTACGAGCAGTACTTC. The encoded protein is CASSARGAISYEQYF.

The rearrangement joins TRBV7-9 to TRBJ1-1; D uncertain. This CDR3 is built from 13 residues. The ends were cut back, 2 bases at V and 1 base at J, with 5 bases in the middle. From germline, CDR1 is SEHNR and CDR2 FQNEAQ (reference sequence). The CDR3 coding sequence is TGTGCCAGCAGCTTATTACGGAACACTGAAGCTTTCTTT. It codes for CASSLLRNTEAFF.

The chain is built from TRBV28 and TRBJ2-7; 10 bases map to TRBD2. Germline V gives CDR1 MDHEN, CDR2 SYDVKM. Trimming cost V 6 bases and J 6 bases; bases outside gene matches: 17. The CDR3 is 17 amino acids. In nucleotides, the CDR3 is TGTGCCAGCAGCACCCCTTCCTTAGCGGGAGGCTGGGGCGAGCAGTACTTC. This sequence encodes CASSTPSLAGGWGEQYF. Full variable domain (outside the CDR3, taken from reference TRBV28 and TRBJ2-7): DVKVTQSSRYLVKRTGEKVFLECVQDMDHENMFWYRQDPGLGLRLIYFSYDVKMKEKGDIPEGYSVSREKKERFSLILESASTNQTSMYLCASSTPSLAGGWGEQYFGPGTRLTVT.

This clone has a single count. This chain uses TRBV20-1 with TRBJ2-1; the D is unclear. The CDR3 covers 11 residues. The V end was cut by 3 bases, the J end by 6 bases, with 6 bases between. CDR1 and CDR2 from the germline V gene are DFQATT and SNEGSKA (reference sequence). The CDR3: CSASFGNEQFF. The CDR3 bases are TGCAGTGCTAGCTTCGGCAATGAGCAGTTCTTC.

The chain is built from TRBV5-1 and TRBJ2-1; D gene uncertain. The germline V gene has CDR1 SGHRS and CDR2 YFSETQ. Deletions cut 3 bases from V and 6 bases from J, with 7 bases between. There are 12 residues in the CDR3. Here the CDR3 reads CASSSVPNEQFF. Here the CDR3 DNA reads TGCGCCAGCAGCTCGGTCCCCAATGAGCAGTTCTTC.

In this sample, this clone turned up once. This chain connects TRBV9 to TRBJ1-4; D is unclear. The length of the CDR3 is 13 residues. Germline CDR1 SGDLS, CDR2 YYNGEE. V was pared by 0 bases and J by 7 bases, with 7 bases between. The CDR3 DNA follows: TGTGCCAGCAGCGTAGCTACGGGTGAAAAACTGTTTTTT. Translation: CASSVATGEKLFF.

This CDR3 reads CASSLTGKGTGELFF. CDR3 nucleotides: TGTGCCAGCAGTCTGACAGGGAAAGGCACCGGGGAGCTGTTTTTT. The chain has TRBV5-5 and TRBJ2-2; 7 bases align to TRBD1. The CDR3 spans 15 residues. The germline CDR1 and CDR2 sequences are SGHKS and YYEKEE (reference sequence). With 5 bases clipped from V and 4 bases from J, the junction kept 8 bases outside the gene matches.

This clone was seen a few times. For the CDR3, the DNA is TGTGCCAGCAAGGAAGTCCGGGGGGCCGGTCAGCCCCAGCATTTT. Translating gives CASKEVRGAGQPQHF. The rearrangement links TRBV28 to TRBJ1-5; D is possibly TRBD1 (6 bases). V lost 7 bases, J lost 6 bases, and 19 bases lay in between. The germline gives CDR1 MDHEN, CDR2 SYDVKM. This CDR3 has 15 amino acids.

V is TRBV19 and J is TRBJ1-6; tentative D call: TRBD1 (5 bases). The CDR3 runs 19 residues. Germline V gene data show CDR1 as LNHDA and CDR2 as SQIVND (reference sequence). The germline V and J ends were trimmed by 4 bases and 5 bases, with 24 bases remaining between them. CDR3 DNA sequence: TGTGCCAGTAGTAAAGCGGGGCCAGAAGGGTTCGGGAATAATTCACCCCTCCACTTT. Translated: CASSKAGPEGFGNNSPLHF.

This chain joins TRBV2 and TRBJ1-3; 8 bases are shared with TRBD1. The CDR3 covers 14 residues. Germline assignment: CDR1 SNHLY and CDR2 FYNNEI. V was pared by 4 bases and J by 2 bases, with 1 base of the junction left unmatched. CDR3 region: CASSAQGAGNTIYF. The CDR3 DNA follows: TGTGCCAGCAGTGCACAGGGGGCTGGAAACACCATATATTTT.

This clone was counted a single time. V and J are TRBV24-1 and TRBJ1-4; TRBD1 agrees at 12 bases. The CDR3 covers 15 residues. Germline trimming cut 3 bases from V and 8 bases from J; bases unmatched to any gene: 3. Per the germline V gene, CDR1 is KGHDR and CDR2 is SFDVKD. The CDR3 spells CATSDPGTGGEKLFF. CDR3 DNA sequence: TGTGCCACCAGTGATCCCGGGACAGGGGGCGAAAAACTGTTTTTT.

The J gene is TRBJ1-1, the V gene TRBV6-2 or TRBV6-3, with D possibly being TRBD1 (6 bases). The CDR3 spans 11 residues. V lost 4 bases and J lost 8, with 8 bases in between. Germline V lookup: CDR1 MNHEY, CDR2 SVGEGT. This CDR3 is CASSLGTEAFF. The CDR3 region has the DNA TGTGCCAGCAGTTTGGGGACAGAAGCTTTCTTT.

The chain joins TRBV7-3 to TRBJ1-1; D is unclear. The V end was cut by 5 bases, the J end by 11 bases, with 15 bases between. This CDR3 is built from 12 residues. Germline V gene sequence: CDR1 SGHTA, CDR2 FQGTGA. The chain's CDR3 is CASSPSVGVAFF. The DNA for the CDR3 is TGTGCCAGCAGCCCCTCGGTAGGAGTGGCTTTCTTT.

This rearrangement joins TRBV15 to TRBJ2-2; 7 bases are a match to TRBD2. V shed 0 bases and J 0 bases; nucleotides not matched to a gene: 7. This CDR3 contains 18 residues. CDR1 and CDR2 (germline): LNHNV, YYDKDF (reference sequence). CDR3 protein: CATSRDRVGGSNTGELFF. The CDR3 DNA reads as TGTGCCACCAGCAGAGATCGGGTCGGGGGGTCGAACACCGGGGAGCTGTTTTTT. Drawing the rest from reference TRBV15 and TRBJ2-2, the complete variable domain is DAMVIQNPRYQVTQFGKPVTLSCSQTLNHNVMYWYQQKSSQAPKLLFHYYDKDFNNEADTPDNFQSRRPNTSFCFLDIRSPGLGDTAMYLCATSRDRVGGSNTGELFFGEGSRLTVL.

J is TRBJ1-1 and V is TRBV5-1, with D unclear. The germline gives CDR1 SGHRS, CDR2 YFSETQ. The CDR3 is made up of 13 amino acids. V dropped 0 bases and J dropped 6 bases, with 9 bases sitting between them. CDR3 amino acids: CASSLVAGPEAFF. The CDR3 nucleotides are TGCGCCAGCAGCTTGGTGGCAGGCCCTGAAGCTTTCTTT.

This clone came up once. As DNA, the CDR3 is TGCGCCAGCAGGGGTAGCCCCGAGGCCTACAATGAGCAGTTCTTC. Translating gives CASRGSPEAYNEQFF. The rearrangement joins TRBV5-1 to TRBJ2-1, with D hard to call. Trimming left V 5 bases short and J 2 bases short, with 14 bases between. The CDR3 sequence is 15 residues long. Germline-derived CDR1 and CDR2 are SGHRS and YFSETQ. Drawing the rest from reference TRBV5-1 and TRBJ2-1, the complete variable domain is KAGVTQTPRYLIKTRGQQVTLSCSPISGHRSVSWYQQTPGQGLQFLFEYFSETQRNKGNFPGRFSGRQFSNSRSEMNVSTLELGDSALYLCASRGSPEAYNEQFFGPGTRLTVL.

In this sample, this clone turned up a few times. The J gene is TRBJ1-5, the V gene TRBV28; D might be TRBD1 (5 bases). V shed 5 bases and J shed 4 bases, with 12 bases lying between them. There are 14 residues in the CDR3. Germline-derived CDR1 and CDR2 are MDHEN and SYDVKM. The CDR3 sequence is CASSPQGVNQPQHF. The CDR3 nucleotides are TGTGCCAGCAGTCCCCAGGGAGTTAATCAGCCCCAGCATTTT.

The chain carries TRBV29-1 and TRBJ2-1; 7 nucleotides match TRBD1. Germline CDR1 is SQVTM and CDR2 is ANQGSEA. J was trimmed by 0 bases and V by 7 bases; bases with no gene match: 15. The CDR3 is 17 amino acids. CDR3 DNA: TGCAGCGCAAAAAGGGGGCTAGGGTCGAGCTCCTACAATGAGCAGTTCTTC. This encodes CSAKRGLGSSSYNEQFF.

This chain connects TRBV27 to TRBJ1-1; 9 bases map to TRBD1. The CDR3 is 14 residues long. J was trimmed by 0 bases and V by 5 bases; bases with no gene match: 1. From germline, CDR1 is MNHEY and CDR2 SMNVEV (reference sequence). The CDR3 nucleotides are TGTGCCAGCAGTGGGACAGGGCTGAACACTGAAGCTTTCTTT. Its translation: CASSGTGLNTEAFF.

The rearrangement uses TRBV5-1 and TRBJ2-5, with 9 bases identical to TRBD1. The CDR3 is 15 amino acids. Germline-derived CDR1 and CDR2 are SGHRS and YFSETQ. V lost 2 bases and J lost 5; bases outside the gene matches: 7. The CDR3 is CASSLGQGTGETQYF. The CDR3 nucleotides are TGCGCCAGCAGCTTAGGACAGGGGACGGGGGAGACCCAGTACTTC.

This sequence joins TRBV12-3 or TRBV12-4 and TRBJ2-1; 9 bases agree with TRBD1. Unmatched junction bases numbered 7, after V lost 7 bases and J lost 12 bases. This CDR3 has 12 residues. In nucleotides, the CDR3 is TGTGCCAGCACTACAGGGGGCGCTGGGCAGTTCTTC. Protein product: CASTTGGAGQFF.

The V call is TRBV18, the J call TRBJ1-2; 8 bases map to TRBD1. There are 16 residues in the CDR3. The junction had 10 bases not matched to a gene; V was cut back by 6 bases and J by 1 base. The germline gives CDR1 KGHSH, CDR2 LQKENI. CDR3: CASSEFDRGLNYGYTF. CDR3 DNA: TGTGCCAGCTCCGAATTCGACAGGGGCCTTAACTATGGCTACACCTTC.

The V gene is TRBV6-6, the J gene TRBJ1-2; D is possibly TRBD1 (6 bases). The CDR3 sequence is 15 residues long. Trimming took 9 bases from V and 3 from J, leaving 20 bases between them. CDR1 is MNHNY, CDR2 SVGAGI, per germline (reference sequence). DNA of the CDR3: TGTGCCAGTCGGTTGAGGGGGATATTAGACTATGGCTACACCTTC. This sequence encodes CASRLRGILDYGYTF.

The count of this clone is one. The CDR3 here is CASSADRGGEAFF. In nucleotides, the CDR3 is TGTGCCAGCAGCGCCGACAGGGGGGGTGAAGCTTTCTTT. The chain combines TRBV7-2 with TRBJ1-1, with 9 nucleotides matching TRBD1. There are 13 residues in the CDR3. After removal of 5 bases from V and 7 bases from J, the junction contained 5 bases not matched to a gene. Germline V gene lookup returns CDR1 SGHTA and CDR2 FQGNSA.